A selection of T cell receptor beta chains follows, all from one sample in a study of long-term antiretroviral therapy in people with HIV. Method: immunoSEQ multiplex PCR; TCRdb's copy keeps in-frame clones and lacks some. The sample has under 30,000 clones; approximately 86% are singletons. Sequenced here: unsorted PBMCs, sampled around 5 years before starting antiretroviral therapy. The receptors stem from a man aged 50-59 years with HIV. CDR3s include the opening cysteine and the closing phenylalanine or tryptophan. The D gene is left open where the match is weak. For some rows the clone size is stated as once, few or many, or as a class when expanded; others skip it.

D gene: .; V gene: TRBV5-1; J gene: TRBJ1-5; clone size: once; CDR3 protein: CASSLEGHPDQPQHF; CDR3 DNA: TGCGCCAGCAGCTTAGAGGGACACCCCGATCAGCCCCAGCATTTT
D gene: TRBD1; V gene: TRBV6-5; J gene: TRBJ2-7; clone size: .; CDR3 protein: CASRFRQGSEQYF; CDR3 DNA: TGTGCCAGCAGGTTCCGACAGGGGAGTGAGCAGTACTTC
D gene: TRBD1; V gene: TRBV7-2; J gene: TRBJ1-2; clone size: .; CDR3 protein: CASSPGDREHYGYTF; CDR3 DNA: TGTGCCAGCAGCCCGGGGGACAGGGAACACTATGGCTACACCTTC
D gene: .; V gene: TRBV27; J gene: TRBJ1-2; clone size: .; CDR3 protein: CASSPLEGGVYGHTF; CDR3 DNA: TGTGCCAGCAGTCCCCTTGAGGGGGGTGTCTATGGCCACACCTTC
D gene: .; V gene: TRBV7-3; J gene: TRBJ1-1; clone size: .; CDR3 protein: CASSLSGGDTEAFF; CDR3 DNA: TGTGCCAGCAGCTTAAGCGGGGGGGACACTGAAGCTTTCTTT
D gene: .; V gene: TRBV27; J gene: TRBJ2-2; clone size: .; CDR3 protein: CATRPGVNTGELFF; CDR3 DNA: TGTGCCACCCGACCCGGGGTGAACACCGGGGAGCTGTTTTTT
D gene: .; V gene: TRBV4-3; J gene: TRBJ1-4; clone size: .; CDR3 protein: CASSQDKGSAATNEKLFF; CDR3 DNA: TGCGCCAGCAGCCAAGATAAGGGAAGTGCCGCAACTAATGAAAAACTGTTTTTT
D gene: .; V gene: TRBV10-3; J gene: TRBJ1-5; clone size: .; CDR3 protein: CAISPEGRSNQPQHF; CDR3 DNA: TGTGCCATCAGTCCGGAGGGACGGAGCAATCAGCCCCAGCATTTT
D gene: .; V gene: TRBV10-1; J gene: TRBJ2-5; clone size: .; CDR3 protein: CASSVSHEETQYF; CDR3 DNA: TGCGCCAGCAGTGTGAGCCATGAAGAGACCCAGTACTTC
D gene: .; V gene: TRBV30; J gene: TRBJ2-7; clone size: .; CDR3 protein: CAWSRGQYYEQYF; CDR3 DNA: TGTGCCTGGAGTCGAGGACAGTATTACGAGCAGTACTTC
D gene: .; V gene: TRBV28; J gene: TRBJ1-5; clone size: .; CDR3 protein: CASSWDSNQPQHF; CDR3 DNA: TGTGCCAGCAGTTGGGATAGCAATCAGCCCCAGCATTTT
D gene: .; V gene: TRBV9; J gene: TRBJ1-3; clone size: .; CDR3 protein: CASSVAPGSGNTIYF; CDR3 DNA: TGTGCCAGCAGCGTAGCCCCAGGCTCTGGAAACACCATATATTTT
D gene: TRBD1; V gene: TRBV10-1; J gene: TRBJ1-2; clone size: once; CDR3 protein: CASSESAGTDGYGYTF; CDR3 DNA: TGCGCCAGCAGTGAGTCTGCGGGGACAGATGGCTATGGCTACACCTTC
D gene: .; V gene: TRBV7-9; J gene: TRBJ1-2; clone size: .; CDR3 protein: CASSSYRQGRGYGYTF; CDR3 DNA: TGTGCCAGCAGCTCTTACCGCCAGGGGCGAGGCTATGGCTACACCTTC
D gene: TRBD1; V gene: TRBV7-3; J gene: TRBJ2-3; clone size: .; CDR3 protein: CASSYGTGVDTQYF; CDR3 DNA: TGTGCCAGCAGCTACGGGACAGGGGTAGATACGCAGTATTTT
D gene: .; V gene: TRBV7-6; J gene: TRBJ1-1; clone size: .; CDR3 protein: CASSLAKQGPLNTEAFF; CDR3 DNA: TGTGCCAGCAGCTTAGCGAAACAGGGCCCCCTGAACACTGAAGCTTTCTTT